A selection of T cell receptor beta chains follows, all from one sample in a study of blood T cell repertoires in COVID-19. Sequenced by immunoSEQ multiplex PCR; TCRdb stores in-frame clones only, minus some. The repertoire holds roughly 80,000 clones, with around 83% as singletons. The sequenced sample was peripheral blood. These TCRs come from a human donor in a cohort sampled during active COVID-19. Each CDR3 is given with its conserved first and last residue. The D gene is left open where the match is weak. A clone size is listed for some rows: how often the clone was seen (once, few, many), or a class if it is expanded.

d_call	v_call	j_call	clone_size	cdr3_aa	cdr3_nt
-	TRBV7-3	TRBJ2-3	-	CASSETGGTDTQYF	TGTGCCAGCAGCGAGACAGGTGGCACAGATACGCAGTATTTT
-	TRBV5-8	TRBJ1-6	few	CASSLSPAGYSPLHF	TGTGCCAGCAGCTTGTCCCCGGCAGGATATTCACCCCTCCACTTT
-	TRBV3-1/TRBV3-2	TRBJ2-2	-	CASSQGAVGGGGELFF	TGTGCCAGCAGCCAAGGGGCCGTGGGTGGTGGCGGGGAGCTGTTTTTT
-	TRBV7-3	TRBJ2-7	-	CASSQPGHFYEQYF	TGTGCCAGCAGCCAGCCGGGACACTTCTACGAGCAGTACTTC
-	TRBV19	TRBJ1-4	-	CASSIDRRRTNEKLFF	TGTGCCAGTAGTATCGACAGGAGGAGAACTAATGAAAAACTGTTTTTT
-	TRBV6-5	TRBJ1-2	-	CALREAPRDYGYTF	TGTGCCCTCAGGGAGGCCCCGAGGGACTATGGCTACACCTTC
-	TRBV29-1	TRBJ2-3	-	CSVTETDTQYF	TGCAGCGTGACGGAGACAGATACGCAGTATTTT
TRBD1	TRBV6-1	TRBJ2-2	-	CASSDPTGVPNTGELFF	TGTGCCAGCAGTGACCCGACAGGGGTCCCCAACACCGGGGAGCTGTTTTTT
TRBD1	TRBV11-3	TRBJ2-1	-	CASSLGQGRYNEQFF	TGTGCCAGCAGCTTAGGACAGGGTCGGTACAATGAGCAGTTCTTC
TRBD1	TRBV18	TRBJ2-7	-	CASSSQGADEQYF	TGTGCCAGCTCATCACAGGGGGCCGACGAGCAGTACTTC
TRBD1	TRBV6-5	TRBJ2-7	once	CASSYDRGRFYEQYF	TGTGCCAGCAGTTACGACAGGGGGAGGTTCTACGAGCAGTACTTC
-	TRBV30	TRBJ1-6	-	CAWTSEVRDNSPLHF	TGTGCCTGGACGTCTGAAGTCCGGGATAATTCACCCCTCCACTTT
TRBD1	TRBV11-2	TRBJ1-1	-	CASSSPLGQVIDEAFF	TGTGCCAGCAGCTCCCCCCTGGGACAGGTTATTGACGAAGCTTTCTTT
-	TRBV7-2	TRBJ1-1	-	CASSLDVRLNTEAFF	TGTGCCAGCAGCTTAGATGTCAGGCTGAACACTGAAGCTTTCTTT
TRBD2	TRBV11-3	TRBJ2-5	-	CASSPRTSGAGETQYF	TGTGCCAGCAGCCCCCGGACTAGCGGGGCGGGAGAGACCCAGTACTTC
-	TRBV30	TRBJ1-2	-	CAWRLQGNYGYTF	TGTGCCTGGAGATTACAGGGAAACTATGGCTACACCTTC
-	TRBV11-3	TRBJ2-5	-	CASSPGQLQETQYF	TGTGCCAGCAGCCCAGGACAGTTACAAGAGACCCAGTACTTC
TRBD1	TRBV2	TRBJ2-7	-	CASSPDRARLEQYF	TGTGCCAGCAGTCCCGACAGGGCCCGCCTCGAGCAGTACTTC
-	TRBV5-1	TRBJ2-7	-	CASSLAPGGPTTSYEQYF	TGCGCCAGCAGCTTGGCCCCCGGGGGGCCTACTACCTCCTACGAGCAGTACTTC
-	TRBV13	TRBJ2-1	-	CASSLNGPYNEQFF	TGTGCCAGCAGCTTAAATGGGCCGTACAATGAGCAGTTCTTC
-	TRBV4-1	TRBJ1-2	-	CASSQLPNYGYTF	TGCGCCAGCAGCCAACTTCCTAACTATGGCTACACCTTC
TRBD1	TRBV6-6	TRBJ2-2	-	CASRVTGTGELFF	TGTGCCAGCAGGGTGACAGGGACCGGGGAGCTGTTTTTT
-	TRBV9	TRBJ2-1	once	CASSVVSGSSYNEQFF	TGTGCCAGCAGCGTAGTGAGCGGTAGCTCCTACAATGAGCAGTTCTTC
-	TRBV7-8	TRBJ1-1	-	CASSPAGGEAFF	TGTGCCAGCAGCCCCGCGGGGGGGGAAGCTTTCTTT
-	TRBV7-6	TRBJ1-6	-	CASSFRQADSPLHF	TGTGCCAGCAGCTTCAGACAGGCTGATTCACCCCTCCACTTT
-	TRBV12-3/TRBV12-4	TRBJ1-1	-	CASSWGENTEAFF	TGTGCCAGCAGTTGGGGAGAGAACACTGAAGCTTTCTTT
-	TRBV20-1	TRBJ1-2	-	CSALEVYGYTF	TGCAGTGCACTAGAGGTCTATGGCTACACCTTC
-	TRBV19	TRBJ1-1	few	CASKPNNRNTEAFF	TGTGCCAGTAAACCCAACAACAGGAACACTGAAGCTTTCTTT
-	TRBV11-2	TRBJ1-2	-	CASSPEGDGYTF	TGTGCCAGCAGCCCTGAGGGGGATGGCTACACCTTC
TRBD1	TRBV5-1	TRBJ1-2	-	CASSLQGQGADGYTF	TGCGCCAGCAGCTTACAAGGACAGGGGGCGGATGGCTACACCTTC
-	TRBV19	TRBJ1-2	-	CASSIAHQGYGYTF	TGTGCCAGTAGTATAGCCCACCAGGGCTATGGCTACACCTTC
TRBD1	TRBV19	TRBJ2-1	-	CASSIAARGRNEQFF	TGTGCCAGTAGTATAGCGGCCAGGGGGCGTAATGAGCAGTTCTTC
TRBD1	TRBV7-2	TRBJ1-2	once	CASSIAGTGGEDGYTF	TGTGCCAGCAGCATAGCCGGGACAGGGGGCGAGGATGGCTACACCTTC
-	TRBV4-1	TRBJ2-7	-	CASSPRDISYEQYF	TGCGCCAGCAGCCCCCGGGACATTTCCTACGAGCAGTACTTC
-	TRBV15	TRBJ2-5	-	CATSRAGETQYF	TGTGCCACCAGCAGAGCGGGGGAGACCCAGTACTTC
-	TRBV7-8	TRBJ1-5	-	CASSLVRGNQPQHF	TGTGCCAGCAGCTTAGTCCGGGGCAATCAGCCCCAGCATTTT
-	TRBV29-1	TRBJ1-1	-	CSVEENRWNTEAFF	TGCAGCGTTGAAGAAAACAGGTGGAACACTGAAGCTTTCTTT
TRBD2	TRBV5-1	TRBJ2-5	-	CASRLSGGALETQYF	TGCGCCAGCAGATTAAGCGGGGGGGCCCTGGAGACCCAGTACTTC
-	TRBV2	TRBJ1-5	-	CASSEVEINQPQHF	TGTGCCAGCAGTGAAGTGGAGATCAATCAGCCCCAGCATTTT
-	TRBV9	TRBJ1-6	-	CASSTTDMTISPLHF	TGTGCCAGCAGCACAACTGACATGACAATTTCACCCCTCCACTTT
TRBD1	TRBV3-1/TRBV3-2	TRBJ2-3	-	CASSQAGTGDTDTQYF	TGTGCCAGCAGTCAGGCCGGGACAGGGGACACAGATACGCAGTATTTT
TRBD1	TRBV7-8	TRBJ1-3	few	CASSLVGQFSGNTIYF	TGTGCCAGCAGCTTGGTGGGACAGTTTTCTGGAAACACCATATATTTT
TRBD1	TRBV19	TRBJ1-5	-	CASSLIGTGGIQPQHF	TGTGCCAGTAGTTTAATTGGGACAGGGGGTATCCAGCCCCAGCATTTT
-	TRBV18	TRBJ1-2	-	CASSTTNNYGYTF	TGTGCCAGCTCAACGACAAACAACTATGGCTACACCTTC
-	TRBV5-1	TRBJ1-3	-	CASSSSGFSGNTIYF	TGCGCCAGCAGCTCAAGCGGATTCTCTGGAAACACCATATATTTT
-	TRBV7-8	TRBJ2-1	-	CASSRPGAYNEQFF	TGTGCCAGCAGCCGCCCGGGAGCTTACAATGAGCAGTTCTTC
-	TRBV6-6	TRBJ1-5	-	CASSYRQISNQPQHF	TGTGCCAGCAGTTACCGACAGATTAGCAATCAGCCCCAGCATTTT
TRBD2	TRBV3-1/TRBV3-2	TRBJ2-1	-	CASSQDSRTSASWHEQFF	TGTGCCAGCAGCCAAGATTCCCGGACTAGCGCTAGTTGGCATGAGCAGTTCTTC